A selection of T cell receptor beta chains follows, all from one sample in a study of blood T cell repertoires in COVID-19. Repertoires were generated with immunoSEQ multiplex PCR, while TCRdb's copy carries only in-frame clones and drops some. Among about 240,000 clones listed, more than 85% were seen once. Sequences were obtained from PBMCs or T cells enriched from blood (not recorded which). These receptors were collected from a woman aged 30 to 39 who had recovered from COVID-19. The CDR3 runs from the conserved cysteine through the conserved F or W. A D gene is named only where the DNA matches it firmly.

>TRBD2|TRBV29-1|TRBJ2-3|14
CSVETSGRTDTQYF
TGCAGCGTTGAAACAAGCGGGAGGACAGATACGCAGTATTTT
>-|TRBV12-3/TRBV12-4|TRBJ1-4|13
CASSLGDNEKLFF
TGTGCCAGCAGTTTGGGCGATAATGAAAAACTGTTTTTT
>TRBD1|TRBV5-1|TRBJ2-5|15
CASRKGQVLQETQYF
TGCGCCAGCAGAAAGGGACAGGTCCTTCAAGAGACCCAGTACTTC
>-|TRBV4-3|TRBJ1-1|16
CASSQKWGVKNTEAFF
TGCGCCAGCAGCCAAAAATGGGGGGTAAAGAACACTGAAGCTTTCTTT
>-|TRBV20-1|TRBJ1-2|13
CSASGRVLDGYTF
TGCAGTGCCAGTGGGAGGGTTCTCGATGGCTACACCTTC
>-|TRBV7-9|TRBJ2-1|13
CASSLAAGNEQFF
TGTGCCAGCAGCTTAGCGGCGGGCAATGAGCAGTTCTTC
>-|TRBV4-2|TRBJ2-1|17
CASSLGTDGGPYNEQFF
TGTGCCAGCAGCCTAGGTACCGATGGAGGCCCTTACAATGAGCAGTTCTTC
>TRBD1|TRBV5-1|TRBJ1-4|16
CASSLGQGPTNEKLFF
TGCGCCAGCAGCCTCGGACAGGGCCCAACTAATGAAAAACTGTTTTTT
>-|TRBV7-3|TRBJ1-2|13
CASSLTQGSGYTF
TGTGCCAGCAGCTTAACTCAGGGTTCGGGCTACACCTTC
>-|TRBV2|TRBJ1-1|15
CASSEAEGAYTEAFF
TGTGCCAGCAGTGAAGCGGAGGGTGCGTACACTGAAGCTTTCTTT
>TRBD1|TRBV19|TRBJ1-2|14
CASSIPHRGYGYTF
TGTGCCAGTAGTATTCCCCACAGGGGCTATGGCTACACCTTC
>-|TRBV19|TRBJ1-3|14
CASRLAVGDSAIYF
TGTGCCAGTAGGTTGGCGGTTGGGGACTCCGCCATATATTTT
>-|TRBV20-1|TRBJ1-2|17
CSASVFGGGGGLYGYTF
TGCAGTGCTAGTGTTTTTGGGGGAGGGGGAGGTCTGTATGGCTACACCTTC
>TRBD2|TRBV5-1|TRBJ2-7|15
CASSLGLAGTYEQYF
TGCGCCAGCAGCTTGGGACTAGCGGGAACCTACGAGCAGTACTTC